One sample yielded the 8 T cell receptor beta chains listed below, sequenced in a study of blood T cell repertoires in COVID-19. Method: immunoSEQ multiplex PCR; TCRdb's copy keeps in-frame clones and lacks some. The sample yields more than 65,000 clones, around nine tenths seen once. The sequencing sample was made of peripheral blood. The receptors come from a man between 60 and 70 years old with acute or convalescent COVID-19.

The count of this clone is one. This rearrangement joins TRBV11-3 to TRBJ2-3; TRBD1 agrees at 7 bases. J gave up 1 base and V 5 bases, and 3 bases lay outside the gene matches. CDR1 and CDR2 from the germline V gene are SGHNT and YENEEA. The CDR3 has 14 amino acids. The CDR3 loop is CASSIGQGTDTQYF. The CDR3 DNA reads as TGTGCCAGCAGCATAGGACAGGGCACAGATACGCAGTATTTT.

A remark on this clone: Other nucleotide sequences from this sample produce the same CDR3. The chain carries TRBV5-6 and TRBJ2-5, with 11 bases lining up with TRBD2. The CDR3 length is 16 residues. With V trimmed by 0 bases and J by 2 bases, 3 bases remained unmatched. Germline CDR1 is SGHDT and CDR2 is YYEEEE. The CDR3 protein is CASSLGLAGGQETQYF. In DNA, the CDR3 is TGTGCCAGCAGCTTGGGGCTAGCGGGGGGACAAGAGACCCAGTACTTC.

CDR3 nucleotide sequence: TGTGCCAGCAGCCCGGGACTCGGAGGGGTCGTGCAGTACTTC. This gives the protein CASSPGLGGVVQYF. This chain joins TRBV7-2 and TRBJ2-7, with a tentative D call TRBD2 (6 bases). The CDR3 runs to 14 residues. V lost 5 bases and J lost 9, with 20 bases in between. Germline lookup yields CDR1 SGHTA and CDR2 FQGNSA.

This chain connects TRBV5-4 to TRBJ2-7; D is perhaps TRBD1 (6 bases). CDR3 length equals 14 residues. The V and J ends lost 3 bases and 4 bases respectively, with 14 bases between them. Per the germline V gene, CDR1 is SGHNT and CDR2 is YYREEE (reference sequence). CDR3 protein: CASSWARGPYEQYF. Here the CDR3 DNA reads TGTGCCAGCAGCTGGGCCAGGGGCCCGTACGAGCAGTACTTC.

This rearrangement joins TRBV2 to TRBJ2-3; a weak D match, TRBD2 (6 bases). The V gene lost 6 bases and the J gene lost 6 bases, with 19 bases spanning the gap. CDR3 size: 15 residues. Per the germline V gene, CDR1 is SNHLY and CDR2 is FYNNEI. The CDR3 region is CASRWGTRVGDTQYF. CDR3 bases: TGTGCCAGCAGGTGGGGGACTCGGGTGGGGGATACGCAGTATTTT.

CDR3 nucleotide sequence: TGTGCCAGTAGTGTCATAGGGGACACTGAAGCTTTCTTT. This encodes CASSVIGDTEAFF. The chain is built from TRBV19 and TRBJ1-1; possible D gene TRBD1, 5 bases. CDR3 length equals 13 residues. Trimming took 5 bases from V and 3 from J, leaving 10 bases between them. Germline CDR1 and CDR2: LNHDA and SQIVND (reference sequence).

The V and J genes are TRBV10-2 and TRBJ1-1; 10 nucleotides agree with TRBD1. The CDR3 runs to 14 residues. CDR1 is WSHSY, CDR2 SAAADI, per germline. V shed 7 bases and J 4 bases; nucleotides not matched to a gene: 6. CDR3 coding DNA: TGCGCCAGCACGGGACAGGGGACGGGCACTGAAGCTTTCTTT. This codes for CASTGQGTGTEAFF.

The chain links TRBV5-8 to TRBJ2-2; TRBD2 matches 10 bases. CDR1 and CDR2 (germline): SGHTS, YDEGEE. V lost 4 bases to trimming and J lost 4 bases; unmatched junction nucleotides: 4. This CDR3 has 15 amino acids. The CDR3 region is CASSKLAGITGELFF. The CDR3 DNA is TGTGCCAGCAGCAAACTAGCGGGGATCACCGGGGAGCTGTTTTTT.